This T cell receptor beta chain came from a study of cytomegalovirus exposure and HLA in healthy donors. Overall study context: The approximately 120 validation repertoires were reported in a later analysis to have been generated on the same platform as the approximately 700 first-cohort repertoires. Study conclusions and caveats: Cytomegalovirus-associated status was assigned to 164 TCR beta chains. Reportedly, cytomegalovirus status was diagnosed with high sensitivity and specificity.

In the case of this clone: Antigen specificity is unknown.

Generated by immunoSEQ multiplex PCR, the TCRdb table keeps only in-frame clones and is missing some. The data contain 150,000 to 200,000 clones, 86% of them singletons. Between the trimmed V and J ends, which lost 6 bases and 4 bases, there was a span of 13 bases. Germline V gives CDR1 MNHEY, CDR2 SMNVEV (reference sequence). CDR3 length: 14 residues. This receptor was identified in a man in his late teens or twenties in good health and CMV-seropositive. The sample was PBMCs. The rearrangement uses TRBV27 and TRBJ2-1; D remains ambiguous. CDR3 protein: CASRLGAVYNEQFF. DNA for the CDR3: TGTGCCAGCAGGCTAGGAGCAGTTTACAATGAGCAGTTCTTC.